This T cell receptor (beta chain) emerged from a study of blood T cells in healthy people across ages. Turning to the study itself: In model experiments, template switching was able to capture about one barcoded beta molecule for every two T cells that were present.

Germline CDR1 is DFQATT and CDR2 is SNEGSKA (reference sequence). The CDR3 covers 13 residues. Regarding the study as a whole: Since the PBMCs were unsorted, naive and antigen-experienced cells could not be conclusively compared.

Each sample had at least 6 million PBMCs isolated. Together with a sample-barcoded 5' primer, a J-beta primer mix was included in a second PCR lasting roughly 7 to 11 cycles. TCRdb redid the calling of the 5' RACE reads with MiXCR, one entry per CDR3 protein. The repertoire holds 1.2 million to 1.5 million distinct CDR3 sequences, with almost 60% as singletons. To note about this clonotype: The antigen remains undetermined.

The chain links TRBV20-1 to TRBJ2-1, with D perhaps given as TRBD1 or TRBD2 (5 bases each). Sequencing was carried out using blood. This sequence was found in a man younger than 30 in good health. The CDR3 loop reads CRWDRRTYNEQFF. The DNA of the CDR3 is TGCAGGTGGGACCGGAGGACCTACAATGAGCAGTTCTTC.